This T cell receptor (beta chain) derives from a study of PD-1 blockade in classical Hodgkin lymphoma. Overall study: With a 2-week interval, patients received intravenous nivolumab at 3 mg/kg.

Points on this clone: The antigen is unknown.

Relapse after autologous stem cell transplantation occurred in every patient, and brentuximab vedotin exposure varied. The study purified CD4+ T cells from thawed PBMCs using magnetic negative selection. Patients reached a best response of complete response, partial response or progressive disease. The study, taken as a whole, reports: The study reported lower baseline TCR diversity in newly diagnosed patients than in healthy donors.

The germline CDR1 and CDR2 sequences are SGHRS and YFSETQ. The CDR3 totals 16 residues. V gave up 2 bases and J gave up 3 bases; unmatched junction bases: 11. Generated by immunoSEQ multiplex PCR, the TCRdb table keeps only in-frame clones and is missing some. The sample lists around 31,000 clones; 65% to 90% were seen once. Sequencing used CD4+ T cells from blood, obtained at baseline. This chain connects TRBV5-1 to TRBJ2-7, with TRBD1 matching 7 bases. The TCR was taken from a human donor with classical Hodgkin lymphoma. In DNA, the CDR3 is TGCGCCAGCAGCTTAGGGGGCCTAAAAGGGTACTACGAGCAGTACTTC. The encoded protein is CASSLGGLKGYYEQYF.